This TCR beta chain was retrieved from a study of shared clonotypes between healthy human individuals. Study background: Donors consisted of a couple of women and a few men between 18 and 49.

V dropped 5 bases and J dropped 4 bases, with 15 bases sitting between them. The germline CDR1 and CDR2 sequences are SGHAT and FQNNGV. The length of the CDR3 is 15 residues. Only a few counts were recorded for this clone. Tens of millions of PBMCs were counted before genomic DNA extraction. Deep was the level at which the assay was run. PCR replicates from unsorted PBMC used around 300 ng DNA, and this amount was 25,000 to 30,000 T cell genomes. Using immunoSEQ multiplex PCR, the repertoire was profiled, and TCRdb retains in-frame clones only, with some absent. This table holds around 450,000 clones, about 85% found once.

This TCR derives from a woman aged 40 to 55 in good health. Some clones in this sample may be carry-over from other donors' samples. The sample was PBMCs. The rearrangement uses TRBV11-2 and TRBJ2-4; D possibly matches TRBD1 or TRBD2 (6 bases each). The CDR3 DNA is TGTGCCAGCAGCACCTGGAGGGGGGTTAAAAACATTCAGTACTTC. Translating gives CASSTWRGVKNIQYF.